The T cell receptor (beta chain) under discussion was sequenced for a study of blood T cell repertoires in COVID-19. On the study more broadly: The United States, Italy and Spain were the sources of the acute and convalescent COVID-19 samples. In each case, the material was cDNA or gDNA derived from T cells, B-cell-depleted T cells, or PBMCs.

In the source study's methods: Estimation of nucleated cell counts was performed using reference gene primer amplification. TCRdb keeps only in-frame clones here, not all; method: immunoSEQ multiplex PCR. V, J and clone size are taken as reported in that table, and D and trimming were inferred from the DNA itself. The table has fewer than 350,000 clones, around 88% seen once. The trim removed 1 base at V and 8 bases at J, leaving 19 bases unmatched. The CDR3 covers 18 residues. In germline, CDR1 is SGHRS, CDR2 YFSETQ. The TCR was taken from a woman aged 25 to 45 who had recovered from COVID-19. The sequenced sample consisted of peripheral blood. The rearrangement uses TRBV5-1 and TRBJ1-2, with TRBD1 identical over 8 bases. Written as DNA, the CDR3 is TGCGCCAGCAGCTTGTTGGCCCCAGGGGGCGGAAAGGGAAAAGGCTACACCTTC. Encoded protein: CASSLLAPGGGKGKGYTF.